Listed here is a single T cell receptor (beta chain). The data belong to a study of identical twins. TCRdb processed the 5' RACE reads anew with MiXCR; each CDR3 protein has one entry. The table has more than 250,000 distinct CDR3 sequences, roughly 8.6% seen once. This CDR3 has 12 amino acids. CDR1 and CDR2 (germline): LGHDT, YNNKEL (reference sequence). Trimming removed 5 bases from V and 6 bases from J, with 10 bases in between. This same sample was also taken into another study, of yellow fever vaccine responses in identical twins.

The chain combines TRBV3-1 with TRBJ1-2; D is perhaps TRBD1 (6 bases). Sequenced input: memory (CD45RO+) T cells sorted from blood. The sequence was obtained from a woman aged 18-29 years in good health. CDR3 bases: TGTGCCAGCAGCGGACGGGACAATGGCTACACCTTC. Its protein product is CASSGRDNGYTF.